Each of the 14 T cell receptor beta chains below was sequenced from the same sample in a study of shared clonotypes between healthy human individuals. The assay was immunoSEQ multiplex PCR, and TCRdb's table has in-frame clones only and misses some. The sample carries roughly 500,000 clones, over 70% recorded once. Sequencing was carried out using PBMCs. The receptors here all came from a woman aged 35 to 49 in good health. Some clones in this sample may be carry-over from other donors' samples.

The chain joins TRBV28 to TRBJ2-7, with 15 bases fitting TRBD2. The CDR3 contains 16 residues. V shed 5 bases, J shed 12 bases, and the junction held 14 bases outside the gene matches. Germline loops: CDR1 MDHEN, CDR2 SYDVKM. Here the CDR3 DNA reads TGTGCCAGCAGTGGCCCGGGACTAGCGGGAGGACCGGGTCTGTACTTC. This codes for CASSGPGLAGGPGLYF. Using reference TRBV28 and TRBJ2-7 for the parts outside the CDR3, the full variable domain is DVKVTQSSRYLVKRTGEKVFLECVQDMDHENMFWYRQDPGLGLRLIYFSYDVKMKEKGDIPEGYSVSREKKERFSLILESASTNQTSMYLCASSGPGLAGGPGLYFGPGTRLTVT.

The chain carries TRBV30 and TRBJ1-1; a possible D gene is TRBD1 (6 bases). The CDR3 extends over 14 amino acids. Per germline, CDR1 GTSNPN and CDR2 SVGIG (reference sequence). V was pared by 2 bases and J by 6 bases, with 16 bases between. Here the CDR3 DNA reads TGTGCCTGGAGTTCGCCTCACAGGGTTCCTGAAGCTTTCTTT. Its protein product is CAWSSPHRVPEAFF.

This clone has a single count. This chain links TRBV18 with TRBJ1-3, with D unresolved. V lost 3 bases to trimming and J lost 0 bases, with 6 bases between them. The CDR3 sequence is 14 residues long. Germline V CDR1 and CDR2: KGHSH, LQKENI. Here the CDR3 reads CASSPDISGNTIYF. The DNA for the CDR3 is TGTGCCAGCTCACCGGATATCTCTGGAAACACCATATATTTT.

This clone showed up just once. The rearrangement links TRBV5-1 to TRBJ2-2; D ambiguous. V was shortened by 7 bases and J by 0 bases, with 13 bases between the two germline ends. This CDR3 is 15 amino acids long. Germline assignment: CDR1 SGHRS and CDR2 YFSETQ. The CDR3 spells CASHDPGTNTGELFF. The CDR3 DNA is TGCGCCAGCCATGACCCCGGAACGAACACCGGGGAGCTGTTTTTT. Based on the CDR3 plus reference TRBV5-1 and TRBJ2-2, the full variable domain is KAGVTQTPRYLIKTRGQQVTLSCSPISGHRSVSWYQQTPGQGLQFLFEYFSETQRNKGNFPGRFSGRQFSNSRSEMNVSTLELGDSALYLCASHDPGTNTGELFFGEGSRLTVL.

The chain links TRBV28 to TRBJ2-7, with D perhaps matching TRBD2 (7 bases). Deletions cut 3 bases from V and 5 bases from J, with 11 bases between. The CDR3 extends over 13 amino acids. Germline CDR1 reads MDHEN; CDR2 reads SYDVKM. The DNA for the CDR3 is TGTGCCAGCAGTTTGGGGGGGCAAGACGAGCAGTACTTC. It translates to CASSLGGQDEQYF.

The V gene is TRBV5-1, the J gene TRBJ1-1, with 7 bases lining up with TRBD1. The germline gives CDR1 SGHRS, CDR2 YFSETQ. CDR3 length equals 15 residues. Losses at the gene ends were 0 bases for V and 3 bases for J; bases not matched to a gene: 5. The CDR3 DNA sequence: TGCGCCAGCAGCTTGGTGACAGGGTTGGACACTGAAGCTTTCTTT. It translates to CASSLVTGLDTEAFF.

The chain joins TRBV6-6 to TRBJ2-2; 12 bases map to TRBD2. This CDR3 is 15 amino acids long. V shed 6 bases, J shed 5 bases, and the junction held 4 bases outside the gene matches. The germline V gene has CDR1 MNHNY and CDR2 SVGAGI (reference sequence). The CDR3 loop reads CASRPLAGGTGELFF. Here the CDR3 DNA reads TGTGCCAGCAGACCGCTAGCGGGAGGGACCGGGGAGCTGTTTTTT.

This clone was seen a single time. This likely stems from a read error, as it lies one base from a far larger clone. The chain is built from TRBV10-2 and TRBJ1-1; D may be TRBD1 (5 bases). CDR1 and CDR2 from the germline V gene are WSHSY and SAAADI. The CDR3 covers 15 residues. V lost 11 bases, J lost 6 bases, and 25 bases lay in between. The CDR3 DNA reads as TGCGCCTCGGGGGAGGCGGACCGTCGGAGTCCTGAAGCTTTCTTT. This translates into CASGEADRRSPEAFF.

CDR3 residues: CASSQVLLHGYTF. In DNA, the CDR3 is TGTGCCAGCAGCCAAGTTCTTCTCCATGGCTACACCTTC. This chain links TRBV14 with TRBJ1-2; the D is unclear. From germline, CDR1 is SGHDN and CDR2 FVKESK. The CDR3 extends over 13 amino acids. V lost 1 base, J lost 6 bases, and 9 bases lay in between.

On this clone: The same CDR3 can be traced to other DNA sequences in this sample. The J gene is TRBJ1-1, the V gene TRBV29-1; the match to TRBD1 covers 8 bases. V shed 5 bases and J 8 bases; nucleotides not matched to a gene: 10. Germline V gene sequence: CDR1 SQVTM, CDR2 ANQGSEA. CDR3 length equals 13 residues. The CDR3 sequence is CSVNEQGVGEAFF. The CDR3 DNA reads as TGCAGCGTTAACGAACAGGGGGTAGGCGAAGCTTTCTTT.

The chain recombines TRBV28 with TRBJ1-5; D gene unclear. The CDR3 has 12 residues. V lost 9 bases, J lost 7 bases, and 13 bases lay in between. Germline values: CDR1 MDHEN, CDR2 SYDVKM. CDR3 coding DNA: TGTGCCAGTGGGAAGATGGGACAGCCCCAGCATTTT. Its protein product is CASGKMGQPQHF.

The V call is TRBV9, the J call TRBJ2-2; 8 bases match TRBD1. This CDR3 region has 14 residues. After removal of 3 bases from V and 4 bases from J, the junction contained 2 bases not matched to a gene. CDR1 and CDR2 (germline): SGDLS, YYNGEE. CDR3 sequence: CASSATGATGELFF. CDR3 DNA: TGTGCCAGCAGCGCGACAGGGGCCACCGGGGAGCTGTTTTTT. The full variable domain, rest sourced from reference TRBV9 and TRBJ2-2, is DSGVTQTPKHLITATGQRVTLRCSPRSGDLSVYWYQQSLDQGLQFLIQYYNGEERAKGNILERFSAQQFPDLHSELNLSSLELGDSALYFCASSATGATGELFFGEGSRLTVL.

The gene calls are TRBV2 and TRBJ2-7, with a weak D call TRBD2 (6 bases). The V end was cut by 6 bases, the J end by 3 bases, with 18 bases between. From germline, CDR1 is SNHLY and CDR2 FYNNEI. This CDR3 is built from 15 residues. The CDR3 sequence is CASRGGSGLHYEQYF. CDR3 nucleotides: TGTGCCAGCAGGGGTGGCAGCGGGTTACACTACGAGCAGTACTTC.

This chain links TRBV11-2 with TRBJ2-2, with 7 bases matching TRBD1. This CDR3 spans 16 amino acids. Germline V gene lookup returns CDR1 SGHAT and CDR2 FQNNGV. Trimming took 3 bases from V and 1 from J; bases not matched to a gene: 5. In nucleotides, the CDR3 is TGTGCCAGCAGCTTCTTGACAGGGTTGAACACCGGGGAGCTGTTTTTT. It yields the protein CASSFLTGLNTGELFF. Filled out from reference TRBV11-2 and TRBJ2-2, the complete variable domain reads EAGVAQSPRYKIIEKRQSVAFWCNPISGHATLYWYQQILGQGPKLLIQFQNNGVVDDSQLPKDRFSAERLKGVDSTLKIQPAKLEDSAVYLCASSFLTGLNTGELFFGEGSRLTVL.